This is a list of T cell receptor beta chains from one sample in a study of Ad26.COV2.S vaccination and SARS-CoV-2 variants. TCRdb's table, derived via immunoSEQ multiplex PCR, lists solely in-frame clones and lacks some. In the table there are 500,000 or so clones, 87% of which are singletons. Sequenced here: peripheral blood, sampled in a trial of Ad26.COV2.S vaccine versus placebo. Source of these receptors: a person between 18 and 60 years old who received the Ad26.COV2.S COVID-19 vaccine or a placebo. Each CDR3 is given with its conserved first and last residue. A D gene is named only where the DNA matches it firmly.

TRBJ2-7 TRBV15 . 12 TGTGCCACCAGCAGAGATCAGGGCGAGCAGTACTTC CATSRDQGEQYF
TRBJ1-2 TRBV19 . 14 TGTGCCAGTAGTCCGGAACAGGGAGTTTATGGCTACACCTTC CASSPEQGVYGYTF
TRBJ1-5 TRBV6-1 TRBD1 15 TGTGCCAGCAGTGAAGCAGGGGGCGCGGGTCAGCCCCAGCATTTT CASSEAGGAGQPQHF
TRBJ2-1 TRBV3-1/TRBV3-2 TRBD2 15 TGTGCCAGCATAAGAACTGTGGCGGGAGGGGGGGAGCAGTTCTTC CASIRTVAGGGEQFF
TRBJ1-1 TRBV5-1 . 15 TGCGCCAGCAGCTCCCAGCCACAGGGACACACTGAAGCTTTCTTT CASSSQPQGHTEAFF
TRBJ1-5 TRBV6-2/TRBV6-3 TRBD1 15 TGTGCCAGCAGTTACTCGGGGACAGGGAGACAGCCCCAGCATTTT CASSYSGTGRQPQHF
TRBJ2-1 TRBV4-3 TRBD2 16 TGCGCCAGCAGCCAAGTCGGGGCGGGAGTGAAAAATGAGCAGTTCTTC CASSQVGAGVKNEQFF
TRBJ1-5 TRBV7-2 . 16 TGTGCCAGCAGCTTATGGGGCGGGCATAGCAATCAGCCCCAGCATTTT CASSLWGGHSNQPQHF
TRBJ1-6 TRBV27 TRBD1 13 TGTGCCAGCAGTCGACAGGGGAACGCACCCCTCCACTTT CASSRQGNAPLHF
TRBJ1-1 TRBV4-1 . 12 TGCGCCAGCAGCCAGGGGGCCTCTGAAGCTTTCTTT CASSQGASEAFF
TRBJ1-1 TRBV28 TRBD1 16 TGTGCCAGCAGTCCTTCTCCGGGACAGGGCAAGACTGAAGCTTTCTTT CASSPSPGQGKTEAFF